The 13 T cell receptor beta chains in this list originate from one sample, sequenced in a study of breast tumors, draining lymph nodes, adjacent tissues (dated by TCRdb to 2016 to 2018). Library generation was performed with multiplex PCR. The instrument was an Illumina HiSeq 2000. TCRdb cleaned the public reads at Q25 with fastp, built clones with MiXCR and kept in-frame beta chains. Each entry merges the rows of one CDR3 protein and shows their most common DNA and genes. The sample table shows under 30,000 distinct CDR3 sequences, and 23% are seen once. The biggest ten clones account for roughly 14% of the sample. Sequencing was carried out using breast tumor tissue. These receptor sequences come from a female donor with breast cancer. Some clones in this sample may be carry-over from other donors' samples.

This clonotype was recorded many times. The V gene is TRBV9, the J gene TRBJ2-2; either TRBD1 or TRBD2 may fit D (5 bases each). The V end lost 2 bases, the J end lost 0 bases, and 8 bases lay between the germline ends. Germline CDR1 reads SGDLS; CDR2 reads YYNGEE. This CDR3 has 15 residues. CDR3 sequence (DNA): TGTGCCAGCAGCGTCCGGGGCCCGAACACCGGGGAGCTGTTTTTT. This sequence encodes CASSVRGPNTGELFF.

This clonotype was seen many times. The rearrangement uses TRBV28 and TRBJ1-2, with D tentatively TRBD1 (6 bases). Germline-derived CDR1 and CDR2 are MDHEN and SYDVKM. The CDR3 sequence is 13 residues long. The V and J ends lost 2 bases and 8 bases respectively, with 12 bases between them. CDR3 protein: CASSLGAGVGYTF. The DNA of the CDR3 is TGTGCCAGCAGTTTAGGGGCAGGGGTCGGCTACACCTTC.

On this clonotype: This could be a read error, since a much larger clone is one nucleotide away. The rearrangement uses TRBV30 and TRBJ2-1, with D unclear. The CDR3 has 13 residues. The V gene's germline CDR1 is GTSNPN and CDR2 SVGIG (reference sequence). V shed 5 bases and J shed 3 bases, with 11 bases lying between them. The CDR3 reads CAWSNAYYNEQFF. The CDR3 bases are TGTGCCTGGTCTAACGCCTACTACAATGAGCAGTTCTTC. The full variable domain, in which reference TRBV30 and TRBJ2-1 provide the parts outside the CDR3, is SQTIHQWPATLVQPVGSPLSLECTVEGTSNPNLYWYRQAAGRGLQLLFYSVGIGQISSEVPQNLSASRPQDRQFILSSKKLLLSDSGFYLCAWSNAYYNEQFFGPGTRLTVL.

This clonotype was detected ten times or more. The CDR3 bases are TGTGCCAGCAGCCAGGCAACAGATACGCAGTATTTT. Protein: CASSQATDTQYF. The chain uses TRBV5-4 and TRBJ2-3; D is uncertain. CDR1 is SGHNT, CDR2 YYREEE, per germline (reference sequence). Between the trimmed V and J ends, which lost 4 bases and 3 bases, there was a span of 6 bases. This CDR3 is 12 amino acids long.

This clonotype was picked up many times. The chain recombines TRBV10-2 with TRBJ2-3; no clear D gene. The length of the CDR3 is 19 residues. CDR1 and CDR2 (germline): WSHSY, SAAADI. Deletions cut 0 bases from V and 4 bases from J, with 23 bases between. The CDR3 DNA sequence: TGCGCCAGCAGTGAGTCGAGACCTTGGGCCCCTCCCGACGCAGATACGCAGTATTTT. This encodes CASSESRPWAPPDADTQYF.

This clonotype has at least ten counts. This chain joins TRBV6-1 and TRBJ2-1; TRBD1 aligns across 11 bases. Germline loops: CDR1 MNHNS, CDR2 SASEGT. The CDR3 runs to 16 residues. V trimming: 5 bases; J trimming: 2 bases; junction bases outside the gene matches: 5. The CDR3 DNA reads TGTGCCAGCAGTCCGCAGGGACAGGGGGCCTACAATGAGCAGTTCTTC. This codes for CASSPQGQGAYNEQFF.

The CDR3 sequence is CSARSGRASETQYF. In DNA, the CDR3 is TGCAGTGCTAGAAGCGGGAGGGCCTCGGAGACCCAGTACTTC. The chain carries TRBV20-1 and TRBJ2-5, with TRBD2 matching 10 bases. Trimming took 2 bases from V and 5 from J; bases not matched to a gene: 5. This CDR3 comprises 14 residues. The germline CDR1 and CDR2 sequences are DFQATT and SNEGSKA (reference sequence).

In its sample, this clonotype was seen many times. The chain couples TRBV24-1 to TRBJ2-5, with D perhaps matching TRBD2 (6 bases). Germline V lookup: CDR1 KGHDR, CDR2 SFDVKD. CDR3 size: 15 residues. Trimming removed 5 bases from V and 3 bases from J, with 15 bases in between. This chain's CDR3 is CATSGEGGFKETQYF. CDR3 nucleotides: TGTGCCACCAGTGGTGAGGGAGGTTTTAAAGAGACCCAGTACTTC.

Note on this clonotype: This may be a read error: a much more frequent sequence differs by one nucleotide. The CDR3 does not close with the conserved phenylalanine or tryptophan, likely indicating a read error. The chain links TRBV3-1 to TRBJ1-2; tentatively, D is TRBD1 (5 bases). Germline V gives CDR1 LGHDT, CDR2 YNNKEL (reference sequence). V lost 4 bases and J 3 bases, leaving 24 bases between the germline ends. The CDR3 is 18 amino acids. The CDR3 nucleotides read TGTGCCAGCAGCCTTTTTCCGGGACGTCGGAGTGTAGACTATGGCTACACCTCC. It specifies CASSLFPGRRSVDYGYTS.

This clonotype was seen many times. The rearrangement links TRBV5-1 to TRBJ1-2, with D tentatively TRBD1 (6 bases). This CDR3 has 16 amino acids. Per germline, CDR1 SGHRS and CDR2 YFSETQ. The germline V and J ends were trimmed by 1 base and 2 bases, with 15 bases remaining between them. As DNA, the CDR3 is TGCGCCAGCAGCTTGAACCCCGATCAGGGGAACTATGGCTACACCTTC. The encoded protein is CASSLNPDQGNYGYTF.

V and J are TRBV5-1 and TRBJ2-4; tentative D call: TRBD2 (5 bases). Per the germline V gene, CDR1 is SGHRS and CDR2 is YFSETQ. The V gene lost 6 bases and the J gene lost 1 base, with 17 bases spanning the gap. This CDR3 has 16 residues. CDR3 sequence reads: CASNPGVNSAKNIQYF. The CDR3 DNA reads as TGCGCCAGCAACCCCGGGGTCAACAGTGCCAAAAACATTCAGTACTTC.

Worth noting for this clonotype: With a much larger clone just one base away, this may be a read error. Because the CDR3 is missing its conserved closing phenylalanine or tryptophan, this is likely a read error. The gene calls are TRBV13 and TRBJ1-1; D is unclear. Germline CDR1 and CDR2: PRHDT and FYEKMQ (reference sequence). The V end lost 5 bases, the J end lost 3 bases, and 13 bases lay between the germline ends. This CDR3 is built from 14 residues. CDR3 nucleotide sequence: TGTGCCAGCAGCCAAAAAGAGAGGGACACTGAAGCTTTCCTT. Protein product: CASSQKERDTEAFL.

Many counts were recorded for this clonotype. The chain employs TRBV12-5 and TRBJ2-1, with D possibly TRBD2 on 6 matching bases. The CDR3 contains 14 residues. The V gene's germline CDR1 is LGHNT and CDR2 FRNRAP. V lost 5 bases to trimming and J lost 3 bases, with 11 bases between them. Here the CDR3 reads CASGPGTRYNEQFF. The CDR3 DNA follows: TGTGCTAGTGGTCCCGGGACTCGCTACAATGAGCAGTTCTTC.